The entry that follows covers one T cell receptor beta chain sequence. What it binds is not known. The PCR ran on 60 Vbeta and 13 Jbeta primers. Repertoires were generated with immunoSEQ multiplex PCR, while TCRdb's copy carries only in-frame clones and drops some. The sample lists about 110,000 clones, around 75% seen once, with 2.1% in the top ten. The data derive from a study of cytomegalovirus exposure and HLA in healthy donors. Study details: There were 75 million to 95 million unique TCRs (from HLA-typed donors) in an early data release.

Germline loops: CDR1 SGHRS, CDR2 YFSETQ. After removal of 8 bases from V and 5 bases from J, the junction contained 10 bases not matched to a gene. CDR3 length equals 15 residues. Regarding the study as a whole: Later analysis suggested most CMV-associated TCR beta chains were HLA-restricted.

This sequence joins TRBV5-1 and TRBJ2-5; TRBD2 agrees at 12 bases. This TCR came from a man between 25 and 39 years old in good health and CMV-seronegative. Sequencing was carried out using PBMCs. CDR3 coding DNA: TGCGCCAGGTCGACTAGCGGGAGAAACATCGAGACCCAGTACTTC. Protein: CARSTSGRNIETQYF.